A single sample gave rise to the 21 T cell receptor beta chains below, sequenced in a study of OX40 agonist ivuxolimab in advanced cancers. Method: immunoSEQ multiplex PCR; TCRdb's copy keeps in-frame clones and lacks some. The top ten clones hold less than 5% of a sample with about 52,000 clones, about 84% of them seen once. Sample: CD4+ or CD8+ T cells sorted from blood, taken in a trial of the OX40 agonist ivuxolimab. These receptor sequences come from an adult with an advanced solid tumor such as melanoma, head and neck, liver or kidney cancer.

The V gene is TRBV28, the J gene TRBJ1-6; TRBD1 aligns across 9 bases. There are 16 residues in the CDR3. In germline, CDR1 is MDHEN, CDR2 SYDVKM. V shed 7 bases and J 9 bases; nucleotides not matched to a gene: 13. Here the CDR3 reads CASTTRQGVKISPLHF. The CDR3 nucleotides are TGTGCCAGCACCACCCGACAGGGGGTTAAGATTTCACCCCTCCACTTT.

The rearrangement links TRBV2 to TRBJ2-7, with 7 bases matching TRBD2. The CDR3 loop spans 13 amino acids. Germline lookup yields CDR1 SNHLY and CDR2 FYNNEI. V gave up 6 bases and J gave up 3 bases; unmatched junction bases: 5. This chain's CDR3 is CASRGGSHYEQYF. The CDR3 DNA reads as TGTGCCAGCAGGGGGGGGTCCCACTACGAGCAGTACTTC.

J is TRBJ2-6 and V is TRBV7-9; tentative D call: TRBD2 (6 bases). The CDR3 extends over 16 amino acids. V was trimmed by 5 bases and J by 2 bases, leaving 13 bases between them. The germline gives CDR1 SEHNR, CDR2 FQNEAQ (reference sequence). CDR3 region: CASSPLGTPGANVLTF. The DNA for the CDR3 is TGTGCCAGCAGCCCTCTGGGGACTCCTGGGGCCAACGTCCTGACTTTC. Looking up the rest from reference TRBV7-9 and TRBJ2-6 gives the full variable domain: DTGVSQNPRHKITKRGQNVTFRCDPISEHNRLYWYRQTLGQGPEFLTYFQNEAQLEKSRLLSDRFSAERPKGSFSTLEIQRTEQGDSAMYLCASSPLGTPGANVLTFGAGSRLTVL.

This clone came up a few times. The chain is built from TRBV7-9 and TRBJ1-6; the match to TRBD1 covers 7 bases. Trimming at V came to 4 bases and at J to 7 bases, leaving 7 bases not matched to a gene. From germline, CDR1 is SEHNR and CDR2 FQNEAQ (reference sequence). The CDR3 consists of 15 residues. CDR3 loop: CASSSRDSENSPLHF. Written as DNA, the CDR3 is TGTGCCAGCAGCTCCAGGGACAGCGAGAATTCACCCCTCCACTTT.

This chain links TRBV25-1 with TRBJ1-2; TRBD1 matches at 7 bases. J gave up 4 bases and V 4 bases, and 6 bases lay outside the gene matches. Germline CDR1 and CDR2: MGHDK and SYGVNS. The CDR3 consists of 14 residues. In DNA form, the CDR3 reads TGTGCCAGCAGTGCACGACAGGGTTCCTATGGCTACACCTTC. Translation: CASSARQGSYGYTF.

A few counts support this clone. The genes are TRBV5-1 and TRBJ2-1, with a possible D match to TRBD1 (5 bases). CDR1 and CDR2 (germline): SGHRS, YFSETQ. V lost 2 bases, J lost 5 bases, and 14 bases lay in between. The CDR3 is 15 residues long. The CDR3: CASSFRAGTDNEQFF. The CDR3 DNA follows: TGCGCCAGCAGCTTCAGGGCAGGAACGGACAATGAGCAGTTCTTC.

The V gene is TRBV9, the J gene TRBJ2-7, with D possibly matching TRBD1 (6 bases). The germline V gene has CDR1 SGDLS and CDR2 YYNGEE. The V gene lost 4 bases and the J gene lost 1 base, with 12 bases spanning the gap. This CDR3 has 14 amino acids. The CDR3, as DNA: TGTGCCAGCAGCCGGGACACCTCTTCCTACGAGCAGTACTTC. Protein: CASSRDTSSYEQYF.

The chain couples TRBV7-8 to TRBJ2-7; D tentatively fits TRBD1 or TRBD2 (5 bases each). V was shortened by 5 bases and J by 2 bases, with 13 bases between the two germline ends. This CDR3 has 14 residues. Germline V CDR1 and CDR2: SGHVS, FQNEAQ. CDR3 sequence reads: CASSEGRNPYEQYF. The CDR3 coding sequence is TGTGCCAGCAGCGAGGGACGGAACCCCTACGAGCAGTACTTC.

The chain has TRBV6-5 and TRBJ1-2, with unresolved D. The CDR3 is made up of 14 amino acids. The germline V and J ends were trimmed by 6 bases and 4 bases, with 15 bases remaining between them. Germline V gives CDR1 MNHEY, CDR2 SVGAGI. The CDR3 loop is CASSPSVRFYGYTF. The CDR3 DNA reads as TGTGCCAGCAGCCCCAGCGTAAGATTCTATGGCTACACCTTC.

This rearrangement joins TRBV27 to TRBJ1-5; D is possibly TRBD1 (5 bases). Deletions cut 1 base from V and 0 bases from J, with 7 bases between. The CDR3 length is 15 residues. Germline loops: CDR1 MNHEY, CDR2 SMNVEV (reference sequence). This chain's CDR3 is CASSLYRTSNQPQHF. The CDR3 nucleotides are TGTGCCAGCAGTTTATACAGGACTAGCAATCAGCCCCAGCATTTT.

This chain uses TRBV7-6 with TRBJ2-7; TRBD1 matches at 10 bases. With 5 bases clipped from V and 3 bases from J, the junction kept 7 bases outside the gene matches. Germline-derived CDR1 and CDR2 are SGHVS and FNYEAQ. The CDR3 runs 15 residues. The CDR3 region is CASSASGTGVYEQYF. DNA of the CDR3: TGTGCCAGCAGCGCTTCCGGGACAGGGGTCTACGAGCAGTACTTC.

This clone was detected once. The chain is built from TRBV30 and TRBJ1-4; a possible D gene is TRBD1 (5 bases). V lost 2 bases and J 8 bases, leaving 18 bases between the germline ends. The germline CDR1 and CDR2 sequences are GTSNPN and SVGIG (reference sequence). This CDR3 contains 15 residues. The chain's CDR3 is CAWSSSTAWGEKLFF. CDR3 DNA sequence: TGTGCCTGGAGTTCGTCGACAGCGTGGGGCGAAAAACTGTTTTTT.

By its share, this clone is medium-sized (0.01 to 0.1%). This chain joins TRBV19 and TRBJ1-5, with D unresolved. Germline CDR1 LNHDA, CDR2 SQIVND (reference sequence). V lost 4 bases to trimming and J lost 0 bases, with 13 bases between them. There are 16 residues in the CDR3. The CDR3 spells CASSNMGSYSNQPQHF. CDR3 coding DNA: TGTGCCAGTAGTAATATGGGGAGTTATAGCAATCAGCCCCAGCATTTT.

The CDR3 loop is CAWSKQGAVGELFF. The CDR3 DNA follows: TGTGCCTGGAGCAAACAGGGGGCCGTCGGGGAGCTGTTTTTT. V usage is TRBV30 and J usage is TRBJ2-2; 9 bases are shared with TRBD1. CDR1 is GTSNPN, CDR2 SVGIG, per germline (reference sequence). V lost 3 bases to trimming and J lost 7 bases; unmatched junction nucleotides: 6. CDR3 length: 14 amino acids. The whole variable domain, remainder taken from reference TRBV30 and TRBJ2-2, is SQTIHQWPATLVQPVGSPLSLECTVEGTSNPNLYWYRQAAGRGLQLLFYSVGIGQISSEVPQNLSASRPQDRQFILSSKKLLLSDSGFYLCAWSKQGAVGELFFGEGSRLTVL.

This chain connects TRBV5-5 to TRBJ1-2, with TRBD1 identical over 8 bases. The ends lost 4 bases at V and 4 bases at J; junction bases unmatched: 3. Per the germline V gene, CDR1 is SGHKS and CDR2 is YYEKEE (reference sequence). The CDR3 is 13 residues long. Here the CDR3 reads CASSQGQGYGYTF. In DNA, the CDR3 is TGTGCCAGCAGCCAAGGACAGGGCTATGGCTACACCTTC.

The J gene is TRBJ1-2, the V gene TRBV30; D not resolved. V was pared by 6 bases and J by 2 bases, with 7 bases between. The CDR3 covers 11 residues. The V gene's germline CDR1 is GTSNPN and CDR2 SVGIG (reference sequence). The CDR3 spells CACSENYGYTF. CDR3 DNA: TGTGCCTGTTCCGAGAACTATGGCTACACCTTC.

The rearrangement uses TRBV7-2 and TRBJ2-7; 8 bases line up with TRBD1. The CDR3 loop spans 16 amino acids. Germline CDR1 and CDR2: SGHTA and FQGNSA. V shed 5 bases and J 6 bases; nucleotides not matched to a gene: 15. The CDR3 sequence: CASSPRSRTGSLEQYF. CDR3 coding DNA: TGTGCCAGCAGCCCGAGAAGCAGGACAGGGTCGCTCGAGCAGTACTTC.

This clone showed up just once. The chain couples TRBV5-1 to TRBJ1-5, with no clear D. Trimming took off 0 bases at V and 3 bases at J, with 7 bases between the two ends. From germline, CDR1 is SGHRS and CDR2 YFSETQ. This CDR3 has 14 amino acids. CDR3 bases: TGCGCCAGCAGCTTGGCCGGTGACAATCAGCCCCAGCATTTT. Translation: CASSLAGDNQPQHF.

This clone was observed a handful of times. The rearrangement joins TRBV27 to TRBJ1-6; no definite D call. Germline CDR1 and CDR2: MNHEY and SMNVEV (reference sequence). The CDR3 spans 14 residues. The V and J ends lost 7 bases and 1 base respectively, with 8 bases between them. In DNA form, the CDR3 reads TGTGCCAGCAAAGGCCCTTCCTATAATTCACCCCTCCACTTT. As protein: CASKGPSYNSPLHF.

The chain carries TRBV29-1 and TRBJ2-3; 8 positions match TRBD1. With 4 bases clipped from V and 6 bases from J, the junction kept 9 bases outside the gene matches. From germline, CDR1 is SQVTM and CDR2 ANQGSEA. The CDR3 runs to 14 residues. For the CDR3, the DNA is TGCAGCGTTGGCCAGGGGGCGTCTTGGGATACGCAGTATTTT. As protein: CSVGQGASWDTQYF.

This chain links TRBV7-9 with TRBJ2-6; 7 bases are a match to TRBD1. Looked up from germline, CDR1 is SEHNR and CDR2 is FQNEAQ (reference sequence). CDR3 length: 15 amino acids. V shed 5 bases and J 2 bases; nucleotides not matched to a gene: 3. The CDR3, as DNA: TGTGCCAGCAGCCCCGGGACAGCTGGGGCCAACGTCCTGACTTTC. Encoded protein: CASSPGTAGANVLTF.